What follows is one TCR beta chain and its context. As processed by the authors: Amplification of reference gene primers was used by the study to estimate nucleated cell counts. Method: immunoSEQ multiplex PCR; TCRdb's copy keeps in-frame clones and lacks some. Clone size and V and J calls were adopted from that table, with D and trimming inferred from the DNA. The sample contains some 70,000 clones, 80% to 85% of which appear only once. The data originate from a study of blood T cell repertoires in COVID-19. Study-level information: Material from acute and convalescent COVID-19 was sourced from the United States, Italy and Spain.

The sequence came from a woman aged 60-70 years with acute or convalescent COVID-19. The sample consisted of peripheral blood.

The CDR3, as DNA: TGTGCCAGCAGCTTAGTAGGTCGGGGGTATGGCTACACCTTC. This sequence encodes CASSLVGRGYGYTF. The chain joins TRBV7-8 to TRBJ1-2; TRBD1 might be the D (5 bases). The V gene lost 1 base and the J gene lost 5 bases, with 11 bases spanning the gap. Germline assignment: CDR1 SGHVS and CDR2 FQNEAQ. CDR3 length equals 14 residues. The whole variable domain, filled in from reference TRBV7-8 and TRBJ1-2, reads GAGVSQSPRYKVAKRGQDVALRCDPISGHVSLFWYQQALGQGPEFLTYFQNEAQLDKSGLPSDRFFAERPEGSVSTLKIQRTQQEDSAVYLCASSLVGRGYGYTFGSGTRLTVV.